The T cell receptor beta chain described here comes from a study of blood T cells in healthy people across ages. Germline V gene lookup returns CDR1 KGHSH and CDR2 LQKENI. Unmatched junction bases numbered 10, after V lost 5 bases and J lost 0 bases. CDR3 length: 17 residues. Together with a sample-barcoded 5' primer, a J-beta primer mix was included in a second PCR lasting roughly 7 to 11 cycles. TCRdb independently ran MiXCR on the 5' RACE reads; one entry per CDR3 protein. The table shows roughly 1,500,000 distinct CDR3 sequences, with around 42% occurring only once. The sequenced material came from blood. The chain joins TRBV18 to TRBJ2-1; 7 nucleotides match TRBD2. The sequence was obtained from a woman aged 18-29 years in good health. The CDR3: CASSIGSSGASYNEQFF. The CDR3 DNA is TGTGCCAGCTCAATAGGGTCTAGCGGAGCCTCCTACAATGAGCAGTTCTTC.